This TCR beta chain comes out of a study of beta chain features in type 1 diabetes. Heparinised blood was drawn once per donor, averaging about 116 mL. Germline CDR1 reads SEHNR; CDR2 reads FQNEAQ (reference sequence). After removal of 0 bases from V and 3 bases from J, the junction contained 5 bases not matched to a gene. This CDR3 is built from 16 residues. This clone appeared a few times. Antigen: not known. Study-level results: Type 1 diabetes patients showed fewer insertions and more deletions at VDJ junctions. Moderate yet significant TCRB CDR3 shortening was seen in Type 1 diabetes patients in all four CD4+ subsets. Shorter templates might be favored by PCR, equally in patients and controls.

All of the isolated RNA was reverse transcribed, so expressed TCRB transcripts were sequenced. The average output of naive, central memory and regulatory T cell samples was approximately 3.8 million reads. Data came from immunoSEQ multiplex PCR; TCRdb stores just in-frame clones and leaves some out. The sample has 600,000 to 700,000 clones, around 12% seen once. This receptor was taken from a man aged 25 to 45 with type 1 diabetes. This chain joins TRBV7-9 and TRBJ2-7; TRBD1 agrees at 10 bases. The sample taken for sequencing was naive CD4+ T cells from blood. The CDR3 loop reads CASSLAVRTGGYEQYF. Here the CDR3 DNA reads TGTGCCAGCAGCTTAGCGGTCCGGACAGGGGGCTACGAGCAGTACTTC.